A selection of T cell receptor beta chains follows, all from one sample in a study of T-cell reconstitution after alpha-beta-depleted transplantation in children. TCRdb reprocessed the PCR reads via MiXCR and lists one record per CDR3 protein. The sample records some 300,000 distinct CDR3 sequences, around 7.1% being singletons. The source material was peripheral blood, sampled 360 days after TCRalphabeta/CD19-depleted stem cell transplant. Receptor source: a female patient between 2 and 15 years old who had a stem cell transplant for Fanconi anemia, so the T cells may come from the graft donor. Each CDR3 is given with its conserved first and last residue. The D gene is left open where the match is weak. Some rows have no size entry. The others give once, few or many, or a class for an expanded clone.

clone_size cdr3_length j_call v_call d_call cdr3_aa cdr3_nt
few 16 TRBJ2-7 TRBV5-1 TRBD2 CASSPRRGEGPYEQYF TGCGCCAGCAGCCCCCGCCGCGGGGAGGGCCCCTACGAGCAGTACTTC
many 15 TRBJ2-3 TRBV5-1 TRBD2 CASSLSQLAGNTQYF TGCGCCAGCAGCTTGAGTCAACTAGCGGGGAATACGCAGTATTTT
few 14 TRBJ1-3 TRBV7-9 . CASSKGPSGNTIYF TGTGCCAGCAGCAAGGGCCCCTCTGGAAACACCATATATTTT
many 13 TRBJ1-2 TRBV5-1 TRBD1 CASRQGQGNGYTF TGCGCCAGCAGACAAGGACAGGGGAATGGCTACACCTTC
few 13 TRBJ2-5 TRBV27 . CASSFHGQETQYF TGTGCCAGCAGTTTTCACGGGCAAGAGACCCAGTACTTC
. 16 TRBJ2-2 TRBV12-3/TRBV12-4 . CASSFRGGPGTGELFF TGTGCCAGCAGTTTTAGGGGGGGACCGGGCACCGGGGAGCTGTTTTTT
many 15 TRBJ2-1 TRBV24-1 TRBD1 CATSDSGTGGDEQFF TGTGCCACCAGTGATTCGGGGACAGGGGGCGATGAGCAGTTCTTC
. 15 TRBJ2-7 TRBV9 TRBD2 CASSVGLAASYEQYF TGTGCCAGCAGCGTGGGACTAGCGGCCTCCTACGAGCAGTACTTC
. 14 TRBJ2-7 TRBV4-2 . CASSQVTGIYEQYF TGTGCCAGCAGCCAAGTTACCGGGATTTACGAGCAGTACTTC
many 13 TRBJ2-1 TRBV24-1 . CATSPGMIDEQFF TGTGCCACCAGTCCAGGTATGATTGATGAGCAGTTCTTC
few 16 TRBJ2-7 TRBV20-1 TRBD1 CSASTGTGTGPYEQYF TGCAGTGCTAGCACTGGTACCGGGACAGGGCCCTACGAGCAGTACTTC
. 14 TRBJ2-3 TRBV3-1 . CASSHRKPTDTQYF TGTGCCAGCAGCCACAGAAAACCGACAGATACGCAGTATTTT
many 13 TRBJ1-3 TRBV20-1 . CSARWAAGNTIYF TGCAGTGCTAGATGGGCAGCTGGAAACACCATATATTTT
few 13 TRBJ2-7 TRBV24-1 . CATSEPGTAEQYF TGTGCCACCAGTGAGCCGGGGACGGCCGAGCAGTACTTC
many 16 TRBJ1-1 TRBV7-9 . CASSLRDHRVNTEAFF TGTGCCAGCAGCTTACGCGATCACCGAGTGAACACTGAAGCTTTCTTT
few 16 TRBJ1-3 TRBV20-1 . CSARGAPGGPGNTIYF TGCAGTGCTAGAGGGGCTCCGGGGGGGCCTGGAAACACCATATATTTT
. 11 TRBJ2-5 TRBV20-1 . CSARTRGTQYF TGCAGTGCTAGAACTCGAGGGACCCAGTACTTC
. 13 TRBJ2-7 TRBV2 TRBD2 CASSVASGLEQYF TGTGCCAGCAGTGTGGCTAGCGGCCTGGAGCAGTACTTC
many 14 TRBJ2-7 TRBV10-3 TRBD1 CAITQDRTSYEQYF TGTGCCATCACCCAGGACAGGACTTCCTACGAGCAGTACTTC
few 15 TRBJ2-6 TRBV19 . CASSKGGTGANVLTF TGTGCCAGTAGTAAGGGGGGAACTGGGGCCAACGTCCTGACTTTC
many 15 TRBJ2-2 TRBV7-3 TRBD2 CASSLGASGTGELFF TGTGCCAGCAGCTTAGGAGCTAGCGGGACCGGGGAGCTGTTTTTT
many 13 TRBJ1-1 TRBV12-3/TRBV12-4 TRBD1 CASSPGQGVEAFF TGTGCCAGCAGCCCGGGACAGGGAGTTGAAGCTTTCTTT
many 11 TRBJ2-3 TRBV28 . CASSFPNTQYF TGTGCCAGCAGTTTCCCCAATACGCAGTATTTT
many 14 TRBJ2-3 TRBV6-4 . CASSDGSHTDTQYF TGTGCCAGCAGTGACGGGAGCCACACAGATACGCAGTATTTT
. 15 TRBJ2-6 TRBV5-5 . CASSWDHSGANVLTF TGTGCCAGCAGCTGGGACCACTCTGGGGCCAACGTCCTGACTTTC
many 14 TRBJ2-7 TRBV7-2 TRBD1 CASSSDRVHYEQYF TGTGCCAGCAGCTCCGACAGGGTTCACTACGAGCAGTACTTC
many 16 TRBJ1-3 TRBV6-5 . CASSYSVLYSGNTIYF TGTGCCAGCAGTTACTCAGTTTTATACTCTGGAAACACCATATATTTT
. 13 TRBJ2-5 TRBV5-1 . CASGNQGRETQYF TGCGCCAGCGGCAACCAGGGGAGAGAGACCCAGTACTTC
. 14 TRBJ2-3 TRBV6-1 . CASSVQDGGGTQYF TGTGCCAGCAGCGTACAGGATGGAGGGGGTACGCAGTATTTT
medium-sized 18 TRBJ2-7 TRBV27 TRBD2 CASSLRWVDGGATYEQYF TGTGCCAGCAGTTTACGTTGGGTTGACGGGGGGGCTACCTACGAGCAGTACTTC
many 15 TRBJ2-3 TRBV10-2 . CASSPAGVPSDTQYF TGCGCCAGCAGCCCCGCAGGGGTGCCGTCAGATACGCAGTATTTT
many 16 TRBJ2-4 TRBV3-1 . CASSQMRQTAKNIQYF TGTGCCAGCAGCCAAATGAGGCAGACAGCCAAAAACATTCAGTACTTC
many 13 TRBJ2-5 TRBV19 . CASSSWTEETQYF TGTGCCAGTAGTTCTTGGACTGAAGAGACCCAGTACTTC
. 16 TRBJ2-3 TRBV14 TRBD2 CASSLGLAVGTDTQYF TGTGCCAGCAGCCTTGGACTAGCGGTGGGCACAGATACGCAGTATTTT
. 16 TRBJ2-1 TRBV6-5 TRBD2 CASSYSASGRGNEQFF TGTGCCAGCAGTTACTCTGCTAGCGGGAGGGGGAATGAGCAGTTCTTC